The entry that follows covers one T cell receptor (beta chain) sequence. CDR1 and CDR2 from the germline V gene are LGHNA and YNFKEQ. V lost 4 bases to trimming and J lost 3 bases; unmatched junction nucleotides: 14. This CDR3 has 21 residues. Under the authors' procedure: Estimation of nucleated cell counts was performed using reference gene primer amplification. The data were produced by immunoSEQ multiplex PCR, yet TCRdb's version contains in-frame clones alone and is incomplete. D and trimming come from the DNA, and the V and J calls and clone size come from that table. The sample consists of a few hundred thousand clones, 89% of them appearing once. This entry comes from a study of blood T cell repertoires in COVID-19. Study-level background: Samples came from the United States, Italy and Spain, spanning acute and convalescent COVID-19. T cells, B-cell-depleted T cells, or PBMCs supplied cDNA or gDNA.

The receptor's source is a woman aged 60-75 years with acute or convalescent COVID-19. Sequenced input: peripheral blood. The genes are TRBV4-2 and TRBJ2-6, with 14 bases matching TRBD2. CDR3 amino acids: CASSRPSGLAGASGGANVLTF. As DNA, the CDR3 is TGTGCCAGCAGCCGCCCATCGGGACTAGCGGGGGCCTCAGGTGGGGCCAACGTCCTGACTTTC.